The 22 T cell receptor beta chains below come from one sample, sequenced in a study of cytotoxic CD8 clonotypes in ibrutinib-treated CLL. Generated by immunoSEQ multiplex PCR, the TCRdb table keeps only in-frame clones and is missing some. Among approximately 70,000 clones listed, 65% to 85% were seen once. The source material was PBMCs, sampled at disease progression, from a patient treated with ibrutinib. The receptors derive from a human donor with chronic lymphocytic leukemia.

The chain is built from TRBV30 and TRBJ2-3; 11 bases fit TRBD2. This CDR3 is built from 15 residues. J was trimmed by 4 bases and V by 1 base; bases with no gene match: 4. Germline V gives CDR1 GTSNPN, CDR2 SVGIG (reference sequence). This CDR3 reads CAWSAGLAGADTQYF. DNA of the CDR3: TGTGCCTGGAGTGCCGGACTAGCGGGCGCAGATACGCAGTATTTT.

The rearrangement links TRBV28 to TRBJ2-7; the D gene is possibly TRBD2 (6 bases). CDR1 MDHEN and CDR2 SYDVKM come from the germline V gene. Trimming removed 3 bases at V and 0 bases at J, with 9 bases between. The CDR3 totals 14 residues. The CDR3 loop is CASSFGDFSYEQYF. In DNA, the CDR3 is TGTGCCAGCAGTTTCGGGGACTTCTCCTACGAGCAGTACTTC.

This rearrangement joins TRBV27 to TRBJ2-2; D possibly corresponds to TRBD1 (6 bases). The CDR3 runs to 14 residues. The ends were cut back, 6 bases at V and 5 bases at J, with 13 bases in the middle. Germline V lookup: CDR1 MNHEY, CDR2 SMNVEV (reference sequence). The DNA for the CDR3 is TGTGCCAGCAGACTATACAGGGAAACCGGGGAGCTGTTTTTT. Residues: CASRLYRETGELFF.

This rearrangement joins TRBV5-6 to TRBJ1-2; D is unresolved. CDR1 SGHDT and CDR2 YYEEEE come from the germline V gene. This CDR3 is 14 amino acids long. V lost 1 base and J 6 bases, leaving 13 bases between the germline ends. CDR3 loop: CASSLRLGIHGYTF. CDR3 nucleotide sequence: TGTGCCAGCAGCTTGCGACTCGGGATTCATGGCTACACCTTC.

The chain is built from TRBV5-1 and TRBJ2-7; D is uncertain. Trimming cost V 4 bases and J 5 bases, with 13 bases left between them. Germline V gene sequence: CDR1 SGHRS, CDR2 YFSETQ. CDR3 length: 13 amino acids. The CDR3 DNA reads TGCGCCAGCAGCCCCCCCTTTTCCCACGAGCAGTACTTC. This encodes CASSPPFSHEQYF.

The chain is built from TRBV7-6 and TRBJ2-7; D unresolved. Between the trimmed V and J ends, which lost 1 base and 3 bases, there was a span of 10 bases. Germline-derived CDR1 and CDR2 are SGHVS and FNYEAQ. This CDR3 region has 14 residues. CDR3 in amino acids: CASSLGFLHYEQYF. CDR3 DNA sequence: TGTGCCAGCAGCTTAGGGTTTCTGCACTACGAGCAGTACTTC. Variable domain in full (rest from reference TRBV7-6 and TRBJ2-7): GAGVSQSPRYKVTKRGQDVALRCDPISGHVSLYWYRQALGQGPEFLTYFNYEAQQDKSGLPNDRFSAERPEGSISTLTIQRTEQRDSAMYRCASSLGFLHYEQYFGPGTRLTVT.

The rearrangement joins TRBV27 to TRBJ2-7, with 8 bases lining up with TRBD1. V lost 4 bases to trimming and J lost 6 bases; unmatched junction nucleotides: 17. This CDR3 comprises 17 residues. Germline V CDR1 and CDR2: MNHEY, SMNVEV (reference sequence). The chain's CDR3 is CASSSWRALDRAFEQYF. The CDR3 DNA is TGTGCCAGCAGTTCCTGGCGTGCCTTGGACAGGGCCTTCGAGCAGTACTTC.

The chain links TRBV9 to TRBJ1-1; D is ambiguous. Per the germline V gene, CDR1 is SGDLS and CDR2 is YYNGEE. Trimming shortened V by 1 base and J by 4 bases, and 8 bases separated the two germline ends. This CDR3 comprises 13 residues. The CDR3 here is CASSVFMSTEAFF. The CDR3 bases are TGTGCCAGCAGCGTATTCATGAGCACTGAAGCTTTCTTT.

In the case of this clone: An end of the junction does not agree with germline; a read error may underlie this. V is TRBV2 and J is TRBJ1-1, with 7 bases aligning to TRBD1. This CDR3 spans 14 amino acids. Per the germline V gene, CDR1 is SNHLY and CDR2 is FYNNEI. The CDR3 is CASRGPGQSLKGIF. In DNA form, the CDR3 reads TGTGCCAGCAGGGGGCCGGGACAGTCCCTGAAAGGAATCTTT.

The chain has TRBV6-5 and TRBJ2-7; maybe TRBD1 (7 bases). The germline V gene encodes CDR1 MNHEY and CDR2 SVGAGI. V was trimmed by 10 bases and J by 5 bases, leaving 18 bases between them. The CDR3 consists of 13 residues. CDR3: CATRGTAVDEQYF. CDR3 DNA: TGTGCCACGCGCGGGACAGCGGTCGACGAGCAGTACTTC.

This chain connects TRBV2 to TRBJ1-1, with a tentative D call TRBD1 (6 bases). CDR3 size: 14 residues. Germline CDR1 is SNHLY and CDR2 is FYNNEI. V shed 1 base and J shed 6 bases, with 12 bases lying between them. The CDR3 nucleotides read TGTGCCAGCAGTGAAGGTTACAGGGCCCCTGAAGCTTTCTTT. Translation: CASSEGYRAPEAFF.

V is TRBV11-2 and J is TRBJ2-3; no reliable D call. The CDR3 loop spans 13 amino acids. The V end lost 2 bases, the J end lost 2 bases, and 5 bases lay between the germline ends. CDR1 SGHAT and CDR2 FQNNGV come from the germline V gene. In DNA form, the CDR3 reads TGTGCCAGCAGCTTATACCCCACAGATACGCAGTATTTT. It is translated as CASSLYPTDTQYF.

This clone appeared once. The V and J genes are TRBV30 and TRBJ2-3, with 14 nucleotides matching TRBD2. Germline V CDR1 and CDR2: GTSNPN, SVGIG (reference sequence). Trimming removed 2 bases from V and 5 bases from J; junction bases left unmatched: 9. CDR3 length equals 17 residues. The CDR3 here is CAWSTGLAGGRGDTQYF. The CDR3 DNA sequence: TGTGCCTGGAGTACCGGACTAGCGGGAGGACGGGGAGATACGCAGTATTTT.

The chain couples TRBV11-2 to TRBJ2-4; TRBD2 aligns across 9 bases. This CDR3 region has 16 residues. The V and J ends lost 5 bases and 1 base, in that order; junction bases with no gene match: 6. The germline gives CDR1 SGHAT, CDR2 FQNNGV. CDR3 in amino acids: CASSPGTSWAKNIQYF. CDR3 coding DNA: TGTGCCAGCAGCCCCGGGACTAGCTGGGCCAAAAACATTCAGTACTTC.

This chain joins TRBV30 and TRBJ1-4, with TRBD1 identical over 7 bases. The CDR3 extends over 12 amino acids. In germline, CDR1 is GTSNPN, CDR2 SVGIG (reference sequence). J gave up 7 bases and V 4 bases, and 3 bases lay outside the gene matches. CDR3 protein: CAWNRDSEKLFF. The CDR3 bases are TGTGCCTGGAATCGGGACAGTGAAAAACTGTTTTTT.

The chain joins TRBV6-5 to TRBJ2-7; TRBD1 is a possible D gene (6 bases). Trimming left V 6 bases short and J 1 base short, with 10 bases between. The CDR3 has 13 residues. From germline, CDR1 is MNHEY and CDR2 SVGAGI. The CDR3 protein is CASSPGVSYEQYF. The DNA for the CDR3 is TGTGCCAGCAGCCCAGGGGTGTCCTACGAGCAGTACTTC.

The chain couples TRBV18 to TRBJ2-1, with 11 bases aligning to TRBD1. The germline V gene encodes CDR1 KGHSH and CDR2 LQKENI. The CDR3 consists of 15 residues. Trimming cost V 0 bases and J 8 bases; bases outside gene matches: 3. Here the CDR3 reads CASSPPGQGGDEQFF. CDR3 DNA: TGTGCCAGCTCACCACCGGGACAGGGGGGCGATGAGCAGTTCTTC.

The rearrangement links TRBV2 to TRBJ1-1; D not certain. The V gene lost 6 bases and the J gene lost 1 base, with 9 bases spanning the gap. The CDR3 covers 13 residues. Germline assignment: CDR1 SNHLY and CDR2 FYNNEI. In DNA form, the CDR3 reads TGTGCCAGCAGCGTCTCGAGGAACACTGAAGCTTTCTTT. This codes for CASSVSRNTEAFF.

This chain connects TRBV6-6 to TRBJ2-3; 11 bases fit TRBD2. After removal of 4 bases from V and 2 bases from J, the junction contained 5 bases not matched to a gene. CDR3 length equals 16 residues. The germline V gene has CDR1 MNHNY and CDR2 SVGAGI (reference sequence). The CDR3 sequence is CASSLLAGGLTDTQYF. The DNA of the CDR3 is TGTGCCAGCAGTTTGTTAGCGGGGGGGCTCACAGATACGCAGTATTTT.

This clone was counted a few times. The CDR3 DNA reads TGTGCCTGGAGCCGTGACAGGGGCACTGAAGCTTTCTTT. It translates to CAWSRDRGTEAFF. The chain carries TRBV30 and TRBJ1-1; TRBD1 agrees at 8 bases. J was trimmed by 4 bases and V by 3 bases; bases with no gene match: 4. The germline V gene has CDR1 GTSNPN and CDR2 SVGIG (reference sequence). The CDR3 covers 13 residues.

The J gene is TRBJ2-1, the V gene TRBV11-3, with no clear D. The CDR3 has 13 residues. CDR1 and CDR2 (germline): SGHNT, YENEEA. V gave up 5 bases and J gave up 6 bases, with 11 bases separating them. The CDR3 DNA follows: TGTGCCAGCAGCCTCCGACCGGCCAATGAGCAGTTCTTC. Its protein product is CASSLRPANEQFF.

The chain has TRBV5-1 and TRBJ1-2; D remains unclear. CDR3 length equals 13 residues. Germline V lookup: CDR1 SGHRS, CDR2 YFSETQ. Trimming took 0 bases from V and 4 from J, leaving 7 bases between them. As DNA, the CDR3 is TGCGCCAGCAGCTTGGAGGCGGTCTATGGCTACACCTTC. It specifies CASSLEAVYGYTF. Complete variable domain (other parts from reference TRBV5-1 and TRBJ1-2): KAGVTQTPRYLIKTRGQQVTLSCSPISGHRSVSWYQQTPGQGLQFLFEYFSETQRNKGNFPGRFSGRQFSNSRSEMNVSTLELGDSALYLCASSLEAVYGYTFGSGTRLTVV.